These 12 T cell receptor beta chains originate from one sample sequenced in a study of cytomegalovirus exposure and HLA in healthy donors (dated by TCRdb to 2017 to 2019). Preparation of the library involved the immunoSEQ multiplex PCR assay. The multiplex PCR relied on a mix of 60 forward primers for TCR Vbeta segments and 13 reverse primers for TCR Jbeta segments. The table was pulled from immuneACCESS by TCRdb, which kept in-frame rearrangements only. Such tables lose some clones; where checked, under half of the loss comes from unresolved V genes, and the rest has no known cause. The sample profile shows about 190,000 clones; roughly four fifths of them were found once. The top ten hold less than 2.5% of the sample. The sequencing input was PBMCs. These TCRs come from a woman aged 30 to 39 in good health and CMV-seropositive.

This chain connects TRBV29-1 to TRBJ2-5; 10 bases match TRBD2. Germline lookup yields CDR1 SQVTM and CDR2 ANQGSEA. Germline trimming cut 6 bases from V and 3 bases from J; bases unmatched to any gene: 1. The CDR3 contains 12 residues. Written as DNA, the CDR3 is TGCAGCGTCGGGACTAGCGAAGAGACCCAGTACTTC. This translates into CSVGTSEETQYF.

The chain links TRBV2 to TRBJ2-3; 10 nucleotides align to TRBD2. This CDR3 region has 16 residues. Germline V CDR1 and CDR2: SNHLY, FYNNEI. The J segment lost 6 bases and the V segment lost 4 bases, leaving 10 bases of the junction unmatched. The CDR3 protein is CASSAQGGLAADTQYF. For the CDR3, the DNA is TGTGCCAGCAGTGCGCAGGGTGGACTAGCGGCCGATACGCAGTATTTT. Complete variable domain (other parts from reference TRBV2 and TRBJ2-3): EPEVTQTPSHQVTQMGQEVILRCVPISNHLYFYWYRQILGQKVEFLVSFYNNEISEKSEIFDDQFSVERPDGSNFTLKIRSTKLEDSAMYFCASSAQGGLAADTQYFGPGTRLTVL.

This chain joins TRBV29-1 and TRBJ1-1, with D possibly matching TRBD1 (6 bases). CDR1 and CDR2 from the germline V gene are SQVTM and ANQGSEA. Trimming pared 6 bases from V and 1 base from J, leaving 9 bases between. The CDR3 runs 12 residues. CDR3 in amino acids: CSVRTENTEAFF. In nucleotides, the CDR3 is TGCAGCGTACGGACAGAGAACACTGAAGCTTTCTTT.

The CDR3 spells CASSFDGTGASYEQYF. The CDR3 bases are TGTGCCAGCAGCTTTGACGGGACAGGGGCGTCCTACGAGCAGTACTTC. This sequence joins TRBV5-4 and TRBJ2-7; TRBD1 aligns across 10 bases. CDR1 and CDR2 from the germline V gene are SGHNT and YYREEE (reference sequence). Trimming at V came to 2 bases and at J to 1 base, leaving 6 bases not matched to a gene. The CDR3 contains 16 residues.

This chain joins TRBV4-1 and TRBJ2-5; 8 nucleotides align to TRBD1. V was clipped by 2 bases and J by 5 bases; unmatched bases: 10. Germline V lookup: CDR1 MGHRA, CDR2 YSYEKL. CDR3 length equals 16 residues. The CDR3 spells CASSQQVTGVGETQYF. The CDR3 bases are TGCGCCAGCAGCCAACAAGTGACAGGGGTCGGGGAGACCCAGTACTTC.

The V gene is TRBV29-1, the J gene TRBJ2-7, with D possibly TRBD1 on 5 matching bases. The V gene lost 7 bases and the J gene lost 1 base, with 11 bases spanning the gap. This CDR3 spans 12 amino acids. Germline V gives CDR1 SQVTM, CDR2 ANQGSEA. CDR3 in amino acids: CSGWTQSYEQYF. For the CDR3, the DNA is TGCAGCGGATGGACACAATCCTACGAGCAGTACTTC.

This chain links TRBV20-1 with TRBJ1-5; D possibly corresponds to TRBD1 (5 bases). Trimming left V 6 bases short and J 6 bases short, with 9 bases between. Germline CDR1 and CDR2: DFQATT and SNEGSKA (reference sequence). The CDR3 runs 11 residues. The CDR3 region has the DNA TGCAGTGCCCAGGGCGGTCAGCCCCAGCATTTT. Its protein product is CSAQGGQPQHF.

This chain connects TRBV7-3 to TRBJ2-1; D may be TRBD2 (6 bases). Per the germline V gene, CDR1 is SGHTA and CDR2 is FQGTGA. The CDR3 consists of 13 residues. Trimming stripped 5 bases from V and 3 bases from J, with 8 bases between. Written as DNA, the CDR3 is TGTGCCAGCAGCCTGGGACTCTACAATGAGCAGTTCTTC. Protein product: CASSLGLYNEQFF.

This clone was seen more than once but under ten times. This rearrangement joins TRBV4-3 to TRBJ2-3; 9 bases fit TRBD2. Germline values: CDR1 LGHNA, CDR2 YSLEER. The CDR3 is 15 residues long. V shed 0 bases, J shed 4 bases, and the junction held 2 bases outside the gene matches. CDR3 amino acids: CASSQDKRGADTQYF. CDR3 sequence (DNA): TGCGCCAGCAGCCAAGATAAGCGGGGGGCAGATACGCAGTATTTT.

The chain is built from TRBV9 and TRBJ2-7, with TRBD2 matching 10 bases. This CDR3 region has 15 residues. The V gene's germline CDR1 is SGDLS and CDR2 YYNGEE. With 4 bases clipped from V and 1 base from J, the junction kept 5 bases outside the gene matches. The CDR3, as DNA: TGTGCCAGCAGCCTCACTAGCGGGGAATCCTACGAGCAGTACTTC. Amino acids: CASSLTSGESYEQYF.

CDR3 residues: CASSISSGGHFGYTF. The CDR3 DNA follows: TGTGCCAGTAGTATATCCAGCGGGGGGCACTTTGGCTACACCTTC. V usage is TRBV19 and J usage is TRBJ1-2; a possible D gene is TRBD1 (6 bases). Germline V lookup: CDR1 LNHDA, CDR2 SQIVND (reference sequence). V dropped 2 bases and J dropped 7 bases, with 17 bases sitting between them. This CDR3 contains 15 residues.

This clone was seen only once. The V gene is TRBV12-5, the J gene TRBJ2-1, with TRBD1 matching 12 bases. Germline V lookup: CDR1 LGHNT, CDR2 FRNRAP. This CDR3 region has 16 residues. The V and J ends lost 7 bases and 2 bases, in that order; junction bases with no gene match: 6. Here the CDR3 reads CASATGQGAAYNEQFF. CDR3 DNA: TGTGCTAGTGCCACGGGACAGGGGGCAGCCTACAATGAGCAGTTCTTC.